The following is a T cell receptor beta chain sequence with its context. The sample originates from a study of control samples from healthy donors and cancer patients. CDR1 ENHRY and CDR2 SYGVKD come from the germline V gene. The V gene lost 5 bases and the J gene lost 5 bases, with 16 bases spanning the gap. The length of the CDR3 is 15 residues. The method was immunoSEQ multiplex PCR; TCRdb's version includes in-frame clones alone and lacks a portion of them. This sample yields around 48,000 clones, of which approximately 93% are seen a single time; 23% belongs to the top ten. This clonotype originated in a woman aged 45 to 65 with head and neck cancer. Material: PBMCs. The chain couples TRBV10-3 to TRBJ2-4, with D perhaps matching TRBD1 (6 bases). The CDR3 region is CAISSADRGENIQYF. The DNA for the CDR3 is TGTGCCATCAGTTCCGCGGACAGAGGAGAAAACATTCAGTACTTC.